The present T cell receptor beta chain was sequenced within a study of control samples from healthy donors and cancer patients. Sequenced by immunoSEQ multiplex PCR; TCRdb stores in-frame clones only, minus some. The data hold about 100,000 clones, with 80% to 90% observed a single time. This TCR derives from a man aged 25 to 40 in good health. The sequenced sample was blood.

The CDR3, as DNA: TGCGCCAGCAGCTTCGGCCCGAACTACGAGCAGTACGTC. Encoded protein: CASSFGPNYEQYV. The rearrangement links TRBV5-1 to TRBJ2-7; D remains ambiguous. Trimming shortened V by 2 bases and J by 3 bases, and 9 bases separated the two germline ends. This CDR3 region has 13 residues. Germline lookup yields CDR1 SGHRS and CDR2 YFSETQ.